This section outlines one T cell receptor (beta chain) sequence together with its context. The sample comes from a study of OX40 agonist ivuxolimab in advanced cancers. About the research overall: An agonistic human IgG2 monoclonal antibody against OX40 (CD134) was given.

Blood samples were obtained at baseline, cycle 4 day 1, and cycle 7 day 1. The CDR3 length is 16 residues. CDR1 and CDR2 from the germline V gene are LGHNT and FRNRAP. V was clipped by 0 bases and J by 0 bases, with 11 bases between them. TCRdb's table, derived via immunoSEQ multiplex PCR, lists solely in-frame clones and lacks some. The data contain roughly 50,000 clones, approximately 86% of them singletons. This chain joins TRBV12-5 and TRBJ1-2, with D possibly TRBD1 on 6 matching bases. The sequencing used CD4+ or CD8+ T cells sorted from blood, collected in a trial of the OX40 agonist ivuxolimab. The TCR was taken from an adult with an advanced solid tumor such as melanoma, head and neck, liver or kidney cancer. This CDR3 reads CASGLVPTGANYGYTF. CDR3 nucleotide sequence: TGTGCTAGTGGTTTGGTACCGACAGGAGCTAACTATGGCTACACCTTC.